This is a list of T cell receptor beta chains from one sample in a study of monozygotic twins with inflammatory bowel disease. TCRdb processed the 5' RACE reads again and assigns one entry to each CDR3 protein, with no DNA. The table for this sample gives 93,000 or so distinct CDR3 sequences. Material for sequencing was blood. The source of these receptors is a human donor with ulcerative colitis or Crohn's disease, or a healthy co-twin of an affected twin (not recorded which). The CDR3 runs from the conserved cysteine through the conserved F or W. The listing skips clone size in some rows; elsewhere it reads once, few, many or a size class.

>.|TRBV27|TRBJ2-5
CASSLGDRLGETQYF
>.|TRBV6-5|TRBJ2-7
CASSYGTGYEQYF
>.|TRBV18|TRBJ1-1
CASSPGQREAFF
>.|TRBV7-9|TRBJ2-7
CASSLAGGVGEQYF
>.|TRBV7-6|TRBJ2-1
CASSLLAGVYNEQFF
>.|TRBV4-2|TRBJ2-1
CASSQEDRGGYNEQFF
>.|TRBV4-3|TRBJ1-4
CASSQDMSGHDEKLFF
>.|TRBV20-1|TRBJ1-3
CSAPPSGEKGNTIYF
>.|TRBV7-8|TRBJ2-2
CASSSRRLASTGELFF
>.|TRBV27|TRBJ1-6
CASSTRSGSMNSPLHF
>.|TRBV20-1|TRBJ2-7
CSASGDTGLTYEQYF
>.|TRBV18|TRBJ2-1
CASSPLRSSYNEQFF
>.|TRBV5-4|TRBJ2-1
CASSFGQGAYNEQFF
>.|TRBV20-1|TRBJ2-1
CSARRTTINEQFF
>.|TRBV20-1|TRBJ2-4
CSARAGQKLAKNIQYF
>.|TRBV10-3|TRBJ2-1
CAISEPGASGNEQFF
>.|TRBV9|TRBJ2-1
CASSVGQVTYNEQFF
>.|TRBV3-1|TRBJ2-3
CASSHYTDTSGTDTQYF
>.|TRBV5-1|TRBJ2-1
CASSLAEVERDGAQFF
>.|TRBV5-1|TRBJ2-1
CASSLDISRSSYNEQFF
>.|TRBV5-1|TRBJ2-1
CASSPLPNSNEQFF
>.|TRBV25-1|TRBJ2-1
CASSEFAGANNEQFF
>.|TRBV7-2|TRBJ2-3
CASSLGFRGLGTDTQYF
>.|TRBV2|TRBJ2-3
CASSDSEGAVDTQYF
>.|TRBV20-1|TRBJ2-1
CSAAAGTVYNEQFF
>.|TRBV7-2|TRBJ2-7
CASSLAVGQVYEQYF
>.|TRBV27|TRBJ2-4
CASSEAGLSAKNIQYF
>.|TRBV4-3|TRBJ2-2
CASSQEGQGVVTGELFF
>medium-sized|TRBV7-1|TRBJ2-1
CASSSPTPTSGSIGGSYNEQFF
>.|TRBV20-1|TRBJ2-3
CSIPGPGADTQYF
>.|TRBV7-2|TRBJ2-3
CASSQSPGLAGGTQYF
>.|TRBV18|TRBJ1-6
CASSPGLGSPLHF
>.|TRBV6-4|TRBJ1-2
CASRLGVGNYGYTF
>.|TRBV20-1|TRBJ1-5
CSVRRAGNQPQHF
>.|TRBV29-1|TRBJ2-1
CSVYGASNNEQFF
>.|TRBV13|TRBJ1-5
CASSFGRGPQPQHF
>.|TRBV5-1|TRBJ2-7
CASSLAEGLAGGEQYF
>.|TRBV11-2|TRBJ2-3
CASSLGRERSTDTQYF
>.|TRBV6-1|TRBJ2-4
CASVNPFGAKNIQYF
>.|TRBV4-3|TRBJ2-7
CASSQDAAGRREQYF
>.|TRBV7-2|TRBJ2-7
CASSERGSYEQYF
>.|TRBV10-3|TRBJ2-1
CAISESIGAGQFF